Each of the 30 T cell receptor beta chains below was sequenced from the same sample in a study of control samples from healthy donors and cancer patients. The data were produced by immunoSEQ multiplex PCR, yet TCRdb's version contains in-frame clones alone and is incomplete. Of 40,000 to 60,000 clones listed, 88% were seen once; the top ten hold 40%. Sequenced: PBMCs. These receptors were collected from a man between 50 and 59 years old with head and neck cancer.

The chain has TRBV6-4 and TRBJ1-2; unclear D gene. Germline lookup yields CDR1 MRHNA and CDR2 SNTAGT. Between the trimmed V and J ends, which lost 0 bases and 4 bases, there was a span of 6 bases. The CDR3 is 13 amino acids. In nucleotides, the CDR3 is TGTGCCAGCAGTGACTCGCGGACCTATGGCTACACCTTC. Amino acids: CASSDSRTYGYTF.

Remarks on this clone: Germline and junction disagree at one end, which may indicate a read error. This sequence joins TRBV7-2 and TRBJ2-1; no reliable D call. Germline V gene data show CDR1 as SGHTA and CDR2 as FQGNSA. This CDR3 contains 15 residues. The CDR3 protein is CASSLRGSSYNGQFF. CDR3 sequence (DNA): TGTGCCAGCAGCTTAAGAGGAAGCTCCTACAATGGGCAGTTCTTC.

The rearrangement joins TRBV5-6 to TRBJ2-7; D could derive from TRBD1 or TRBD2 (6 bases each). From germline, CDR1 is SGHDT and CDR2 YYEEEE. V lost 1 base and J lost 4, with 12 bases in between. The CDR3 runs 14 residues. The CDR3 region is CASSLLGGGYEQYF. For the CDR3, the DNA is TGTGCCAGCAGCTTGTTGGGGGGCGGGTACGAGCAGTACTTC. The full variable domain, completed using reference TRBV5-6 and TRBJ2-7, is DAGVTQSPTHLIKTRGQQVTLRCSPKSGHDTVSWYQQALGQGPQFIFQYYEEEERQRGNFPDRFSGHQFPNYSSELNVNALLLGDSALYLCASSLLGGGYEQYFGPGTRLTVT.

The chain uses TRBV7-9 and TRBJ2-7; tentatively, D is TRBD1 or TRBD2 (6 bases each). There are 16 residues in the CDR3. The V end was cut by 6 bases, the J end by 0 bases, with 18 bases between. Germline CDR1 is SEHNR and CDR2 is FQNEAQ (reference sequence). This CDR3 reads CASRKTVGGSSYEQYF. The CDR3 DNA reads TGTGCCAGCAGAAAAACCGTAGGGGGGAGCTCCTACGAGCAGTACTTC.

CDR3 nucleotide sequence: TGCGCCAGCAGCCGACAGCGGGGGGACAATGAGCAGTTCTTC. The encoded protein is CASSRQRGDNEQFF. V is TRBV4-1 and J is TRBJ2-1; TRBD2 matches 9 bases. CDR3 size: 14 residues. Looked up from germline, CDR1 is MGHRA and CDR2 is YSYEKL. V lost 4 bases and J lost 5; bases outside the gene matches: 3.

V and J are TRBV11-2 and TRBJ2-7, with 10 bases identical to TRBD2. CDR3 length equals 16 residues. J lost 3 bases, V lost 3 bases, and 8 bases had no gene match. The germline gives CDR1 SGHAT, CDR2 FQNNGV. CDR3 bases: TGTGCCAGCAGCTTTCTCAAACTAGCGGGGATCTACGAGCAGTACTTC. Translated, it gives CASSFLKLAGIYEQYF.

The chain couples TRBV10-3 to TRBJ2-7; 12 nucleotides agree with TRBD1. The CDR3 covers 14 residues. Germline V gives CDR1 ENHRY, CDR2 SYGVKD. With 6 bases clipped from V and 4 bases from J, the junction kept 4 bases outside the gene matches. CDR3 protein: CAISSGQGAYEQYF. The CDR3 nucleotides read TGTGCCATCAGCTCGGGACAGGGGGCATACGAGCAGTACTTC.

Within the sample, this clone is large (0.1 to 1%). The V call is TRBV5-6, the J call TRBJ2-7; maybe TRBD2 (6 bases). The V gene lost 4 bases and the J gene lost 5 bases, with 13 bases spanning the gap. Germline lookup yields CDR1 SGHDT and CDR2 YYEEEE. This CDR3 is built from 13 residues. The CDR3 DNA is TGTGCCAGCAGCCCCGGAGGGTTGCACGAGCAGTACTTC. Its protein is CASSPGGLHEQYF.

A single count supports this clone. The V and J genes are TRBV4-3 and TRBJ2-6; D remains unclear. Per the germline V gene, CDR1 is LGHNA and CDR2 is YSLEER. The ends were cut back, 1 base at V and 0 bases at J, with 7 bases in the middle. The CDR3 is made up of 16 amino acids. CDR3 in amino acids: CASSQAASSGANVLTF. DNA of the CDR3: TGCGCCAGCAGCCAAGCGGCTAGCTCTGGGGCCAACGTCCTGACTTTC.

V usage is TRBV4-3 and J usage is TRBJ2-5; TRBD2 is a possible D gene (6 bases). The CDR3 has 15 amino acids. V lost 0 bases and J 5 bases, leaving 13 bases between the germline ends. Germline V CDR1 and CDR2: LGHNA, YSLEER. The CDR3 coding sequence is TGCGCCAGCAGCCAAGAGCCGCGGGAACGGGAGACCCAGTACTTC. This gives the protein CASSQEPRERETQYF.

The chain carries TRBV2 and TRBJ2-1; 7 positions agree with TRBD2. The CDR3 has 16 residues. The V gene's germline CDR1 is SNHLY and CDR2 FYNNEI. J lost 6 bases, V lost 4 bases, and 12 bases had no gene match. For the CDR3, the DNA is TGTGCCAGCAGTGCCCTTCTAGCGGACACTTCCAATGAGCAGTTCTTC. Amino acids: CASSALLADTSNEQFF.

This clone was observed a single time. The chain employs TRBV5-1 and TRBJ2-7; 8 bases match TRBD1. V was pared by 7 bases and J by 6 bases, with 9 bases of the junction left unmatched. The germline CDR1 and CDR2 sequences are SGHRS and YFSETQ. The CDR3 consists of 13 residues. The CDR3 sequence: CASWGQDRGEQYF. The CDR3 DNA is TGCGCCAGCTGGGGACAGGACAGAGGCGAGCAGTACTTC.

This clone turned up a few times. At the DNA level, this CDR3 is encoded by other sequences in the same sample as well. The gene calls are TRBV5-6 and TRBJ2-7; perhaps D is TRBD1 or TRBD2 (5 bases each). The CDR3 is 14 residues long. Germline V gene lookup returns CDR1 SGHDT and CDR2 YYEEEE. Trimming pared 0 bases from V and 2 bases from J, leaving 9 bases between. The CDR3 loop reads CASSLAGQTYEQYF. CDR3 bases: TGTGCCAGCAGCTTGGCGGGGCAGACCTACGAGCAGTACTTC.

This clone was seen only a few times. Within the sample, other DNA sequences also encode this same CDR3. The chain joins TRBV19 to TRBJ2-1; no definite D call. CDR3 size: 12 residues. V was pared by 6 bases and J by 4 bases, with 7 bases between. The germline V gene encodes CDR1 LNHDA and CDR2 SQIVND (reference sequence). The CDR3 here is CASRHSYNEQFF. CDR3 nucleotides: TGTGCCAGTAGGCACAGTTACAATGAGCAGTTCTTC.

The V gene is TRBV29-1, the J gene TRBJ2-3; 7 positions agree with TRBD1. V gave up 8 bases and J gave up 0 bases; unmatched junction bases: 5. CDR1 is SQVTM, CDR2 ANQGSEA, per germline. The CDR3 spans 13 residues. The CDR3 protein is CSIGQDSTDTQYF. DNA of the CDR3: TGCAGCATTGGACAGGATAGCACAGATACGCAGTATTTT.

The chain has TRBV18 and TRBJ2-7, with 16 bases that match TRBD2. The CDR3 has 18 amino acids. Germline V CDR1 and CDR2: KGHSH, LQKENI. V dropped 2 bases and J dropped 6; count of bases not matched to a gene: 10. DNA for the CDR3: TGTGCCAGCTCACCAGTGATGGGGACTAGCGGGGGGGCAATCGAGCAGTACTTC. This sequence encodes CASSPVMGTSGGAIEQYF.

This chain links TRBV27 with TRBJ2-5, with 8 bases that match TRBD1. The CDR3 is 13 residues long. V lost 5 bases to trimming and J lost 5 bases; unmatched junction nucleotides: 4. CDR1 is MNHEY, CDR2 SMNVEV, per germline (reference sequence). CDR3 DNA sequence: TGTGCCAGCAGTGCAGGGGGCTGGGAGACCCAGTACTTC. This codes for CASSAGGWETQYF.

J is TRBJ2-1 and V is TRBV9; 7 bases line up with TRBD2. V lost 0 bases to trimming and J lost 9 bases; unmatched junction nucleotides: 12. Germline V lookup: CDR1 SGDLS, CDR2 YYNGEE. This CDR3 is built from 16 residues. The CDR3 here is CASSVGEGLIVVEQFF. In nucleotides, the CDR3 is TGTGCCAGCAGCGTAGGGGAGGGACTGATAGTTGTTGAGCAGTTCTTC.

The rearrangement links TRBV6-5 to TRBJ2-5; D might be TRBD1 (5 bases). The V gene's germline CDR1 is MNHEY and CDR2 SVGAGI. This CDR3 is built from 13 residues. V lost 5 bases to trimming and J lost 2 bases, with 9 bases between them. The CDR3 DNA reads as TGTGCCAGCAGTAGGACAAGACAAGAGACCCAGTACTTC. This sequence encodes CASSRTRQETQYF.

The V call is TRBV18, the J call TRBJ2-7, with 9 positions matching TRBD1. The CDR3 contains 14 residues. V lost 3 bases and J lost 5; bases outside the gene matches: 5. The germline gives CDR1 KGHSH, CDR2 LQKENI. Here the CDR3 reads CASSPTGQGHEQYF. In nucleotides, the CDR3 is TGTGCCAGCTCACCTACGGGACAGGGCCACGAGCAGTACTTC.

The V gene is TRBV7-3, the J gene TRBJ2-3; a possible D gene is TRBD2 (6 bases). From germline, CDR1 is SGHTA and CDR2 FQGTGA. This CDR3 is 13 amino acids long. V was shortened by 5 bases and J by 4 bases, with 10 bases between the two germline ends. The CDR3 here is CASSDRLADTQYF. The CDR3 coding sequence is TGTGCCAGCAGCGACAGACTAGCAGATACGCAGTATTTT. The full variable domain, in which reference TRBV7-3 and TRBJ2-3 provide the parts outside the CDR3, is GAGVSQTPSNKVTEKGKYVELRCDPISGHTALYWYRQSLGQGPEFLIYFQGTGAADDSGLPNDRFFAVRPEGSVSTLKIQRTERGDSAVYLCASSDRLADTQYFGPGTRLTVL.

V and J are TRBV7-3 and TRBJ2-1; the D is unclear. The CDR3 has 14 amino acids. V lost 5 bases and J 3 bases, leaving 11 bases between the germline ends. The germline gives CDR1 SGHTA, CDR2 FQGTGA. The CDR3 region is CASSPLAGYNEQFF. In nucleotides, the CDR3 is TGTGCCAGCAGCCCCTTAGCTGGCTACAATGAGCAGTTCTTC.

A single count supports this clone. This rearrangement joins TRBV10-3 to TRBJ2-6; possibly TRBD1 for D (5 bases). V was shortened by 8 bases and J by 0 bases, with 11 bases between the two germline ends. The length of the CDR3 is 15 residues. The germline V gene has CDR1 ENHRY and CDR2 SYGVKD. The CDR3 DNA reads TGTGCCATCGGGCAAGGGGACTCTGGGGCCAACGTCCTGACTTTC. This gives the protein CAIGQGDSGANVLTF.

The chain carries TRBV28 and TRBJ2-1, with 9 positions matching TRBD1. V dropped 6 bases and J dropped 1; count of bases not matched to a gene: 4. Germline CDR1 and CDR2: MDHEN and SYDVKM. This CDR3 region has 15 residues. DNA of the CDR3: TGTGCCAGCAGCCCGGGGACAGGGTCCTACAATGAGCAGTTCTTC. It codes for CASSPGTGSYNEQFF. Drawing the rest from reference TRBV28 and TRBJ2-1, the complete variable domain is DVKVTQSSRYLVKRTGEKVFLECVQDMDHENMFWYRQDPGLGLRLIYFSYDVKMKEKGDIPEGYSVSREKKERFSLILESASTNQTSMYLCASSPGTGSYNEQFFGPGTRLTVL.

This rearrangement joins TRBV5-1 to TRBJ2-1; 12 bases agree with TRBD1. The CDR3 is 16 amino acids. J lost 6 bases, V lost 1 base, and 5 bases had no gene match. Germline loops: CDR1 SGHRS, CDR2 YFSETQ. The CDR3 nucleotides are TGCGCCAGCAGCTTGATTGGGACAGGGGGCTTCAATGAGCAGTTCTTC. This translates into CASSLIGTGGFNEQFF.

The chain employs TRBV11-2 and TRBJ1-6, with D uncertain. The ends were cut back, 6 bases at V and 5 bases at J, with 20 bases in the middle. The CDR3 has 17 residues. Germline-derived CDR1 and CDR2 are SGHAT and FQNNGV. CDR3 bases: TGTGCCAGCAGGTCAGGCCCGCGGCGGGAGGATAATTCACCCCTCCACTTT. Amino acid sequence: CASRSGPRREDNSPLHF.

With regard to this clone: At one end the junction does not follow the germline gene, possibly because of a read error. CDR3 in amino acids: CASSLRGLNAEAFF. The DNA of the CDR3 is TGTGCCAGCAGCTTGAGGGGGCTGAACGCTGAAGCTTTCTTT. V usage is TRBV5-8 and J usage is TRBJ1-1, with 7 bases identical to TRBD1. In germline, CDR1 is SGHTS, CDR2 YDEGEE. The CDR3 contains 14 residues.

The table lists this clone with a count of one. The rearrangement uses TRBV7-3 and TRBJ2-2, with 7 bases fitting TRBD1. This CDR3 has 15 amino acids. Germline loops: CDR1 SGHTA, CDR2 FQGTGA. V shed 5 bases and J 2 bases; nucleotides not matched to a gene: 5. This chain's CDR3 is CASSPGTVNTGELFF. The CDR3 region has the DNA TGTGCCAGCAGCCCAGGGACAGTTAACACCGGGGAGCTGTTTTTT.

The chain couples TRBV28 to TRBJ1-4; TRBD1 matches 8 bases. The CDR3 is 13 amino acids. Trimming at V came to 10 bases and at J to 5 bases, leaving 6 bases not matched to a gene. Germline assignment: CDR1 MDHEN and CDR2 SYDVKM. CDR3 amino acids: CATETGVNEKLFF. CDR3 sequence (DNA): TGTGCCACCGAGACAGGGGTCAATGAAAAACTGTTTTTT.

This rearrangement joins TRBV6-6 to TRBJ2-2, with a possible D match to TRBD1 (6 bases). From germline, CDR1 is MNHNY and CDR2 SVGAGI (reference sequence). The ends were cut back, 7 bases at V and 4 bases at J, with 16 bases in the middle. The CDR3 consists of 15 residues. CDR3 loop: CASTNRVLGTGELFF. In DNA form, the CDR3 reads TGTGCCAGCACTAACAGGGTTTTGGGCACCGGGGAGCTGTTTTTT.